This T cell receptor (beta chain) emerged from a study of regulatory T cells in long-lasting Graves disease (dated by TCRdb to the early 2020s). Background on the whole study: Persistent Graves' disease was defined as persistently positive TSH receptor autoantibodies together with antithyroid drug treatment for over 5 years. This study used TCR sequencing and RNA sequencing of peripheral blood to compare persistent Graves' disease patients against newly diagnosed Graves' disease patients. A total of about 33 samples underwent TCR sequencing, from roughly 13 patients with persistent Graves' disease and approximately 20 patients with newly diagnosed Graves' disease. The study was conducted in China and was registered as a clinical trial. Persistent Graves' disease patients in the clinical cohort had taken antithyroid drugs for about 10.3 years on average. Points the paper makes about the study in general: The small sample size was acknowledged by the authors as a limitation that may reduce accuracy. Lower TCR Shannon entropy and fewer highly expanded clones were observed in persistent Graves' disease patients than in newly diagnosed patients, which suggested clonal expansion. A larger number of public clonotypes was shared among persistent patients (2,741) than among newly diagnosed patients (around 890). The study examined only peripheral blood because the primary lesion, thyroid tissue, could not be accessed. Preferential use of TRBV28, TRBJ1-2 and TRBJ2-5 was observed in persistent disease, whereas TRBV20-1 and TRBJ2-1 were favored in newly diagnosed disease. Only the TCR beta chain was sequenced and analyzed.

Inclusive of the bounding cysteine and phenylalanine, the CDR3 is 15 residues long. Left in the record is the CDR3 DNA by itself, 45 bases read in frame from the first base. The germline V gene yields KGHSH for CDR1 and LQKENI for CDR2. Clipping removes 4 bases from V and 0 bases from J, with 1 as the unmatched junction base count. Receptor amplification or capture employed multiplex PCR. The sequencer listed for this sample is Illumina HiSeq 4000. TCR beta libraries were built with iRepertoire HTBI primers and Arm-PCR amplification of CDR3 regions. PCR products were gel purified before sequencing. Processing in the source paper ran as follows. Gene usage analysis of CDR3 amino acid clonotypes relied on the roughly 60 TRBV and about 15 TRBJ segments identified across samples. COPE and FqMerger were used to merge the filtered high-quality paired reads into contigs. BLAST was used to align contigs to IMGT TRBV, TRBD and TRBJ reference genes, and CDR3 was defined according to IMGT. Any clonotype with a frequency above 0.1% was counted as a highly expanded clone. Shannon entropy served as the measure of repertoire diversity, while the Gini coefficient captured V-J evenness. A clonotype found in more than one individual was treated as public. Through fastp at Q25 and MiXCR, TCRdb rebuilt clones from the public reads, retaining in-frame beta chains. Each CDR3 protein appears once, grouped with its most common genes and DNA. The V and J calls shown here were made by TCRdb, not taken from the authors' results. The sample data list 420,000 or so distinct CDR3 sequences, and roughly a quarter of these were observed just once. Roughly 30% of the sample rests with the top ten.

The time point label corresponds to: persistent/refractory GD, antithyroid drugs over 5 years with positive TRAb. RNA was extracted from PBMCs in TRIzol for both TCR sequencing and RNA sequencing. The diagnosis of Graves' disease followed American Thyroid Association guidelines. Recruitment of patients was carried out at an endocrinology department in Xi'an, China. Each patient gave approximately 10 milliliters of peripheral blood, collected in an EDTA anticoagulant tube. PBMCs were isolated by Ficoll Paque Plus density gradient separation without further T cell sorting. RNA quality was checked with an Agilent 2100 Bioanalyzer and agarose gel, and concentration with a NanoDrop 2000. As regards this clonotype: Its antigen is unknown. No qualities accompany the bases; no much larger clone lies one base away.

The sequence was obtained from a female donor with Graves disease. The chain was built from TRBV18 and TRBJ1-5; TRBD1 fits 9 bases in the junction. The sample consisted of peripheral blood mononuclear cells (PBMCs), taken when the disease was refractory, from a patient treated with antithyroid drugs. The DNA sequence is given as TGTGCCAGCTCACGGGACAGGGATAGCAATCAGCCCCAGCATTTT. Its protein reads: CASSRDRDSNQPQHF.